The 30 T cell receptor beta chains listed next were all sequenced from one sample in a study of T cell changes during pregnancy in multiple sclerosis. Profiled with immunoSEQ multiplex PCR; TCRdb holds only in-frame clones, not every one. The data show tens of thousands of clones, around 90% seen once. The sequences come from CD4+ T cells from peripheral blood mononuclear cells, collected in the second trimester of pregnancy. Every receptor here comes from a female donor with multiple sclerosis, enrolled in a pregnancy study.

This chain uses TRBV19 with TRBJ2-3; D may be TRBD2 (6 bases). CDR3 length: 16 amino acids. V lost 3 bases, J lost 10 bases, and 23 bases lay in between. Germline V gene data show CDR1 as LNHDA and CDR2 as SQIVND (reference sequence). For the CDR3, the DNA is TGTGCCAGTAGTATGGGCGGGAACCGGGCGATTGTTCCGCAGTATTTT. It codes for CASSMGGNRAIVPQYF.

The DNA for the CDR3 is TGTGCCTGGAGGACGACAGGGGGCTACGAGCAGTACTTC. This encodes CAWRTTGGYEQYF. This chain links TRBV30 with TRBJ2-7, with 9 bases matching TRBD1. Germline values: CDR1 GTSNPN, CDR2 SVGIG (reference sequence). The CDR3 extends over 13 amino acids. The V gene end was trimmed by 3 bases and the J gene end by 3 bases; junction bases not matched to a gene: 3.

This clone showed up just a few times. The CDR3 here is CASTSAEGSTPLHF. The CDR3 bases are TGTGCCAGTACCTCCGCAGAGGGTTCAACACCCCTCCACTTT. This chain uses TRBV19 with TRBJ1-6; D uncertain. Trimming left V 7 bases short and J 11 bases short, with 18 bases between. The V gene's germline CDR1 is LNHDA and CDR2 SQIVND (reference sequence). This CDR3 has 14 amino acids.

This clone was detected once. This chain joins TRBV2 and TRBJ1-2; D unclear. Germline loops: CDR1 SNHLY, CDR2 FYNNEI. The CDR3 loop spans 15 amino acids. Trimming took 1 base from V and 0 from J, leaving 9 bases between them. The CDR3 loop is CASSEVGRSNYGYTF. CDR3 DNA: TGTGCCAGCAGTGAAGTGGGCAGGTCTAACTATGGCTACACCTTC. Using reference TRBV2 and TRBJ1-2 for the parts outside the CDR3, the full variable domain is EPEVTQTPSHQVTQMGQEVILRCVPISNHLYFYWYRQILGQKVEFLVSFYNNEISEKSEIFDDQFSVERPDGSNFTLKIRSTKLEDSAMYFCASSEVGRSNYGYTFGSGTRLTVV.

The chain uses TRBV18 and TRBJ1-1; D may be TRBD1 (6 bases). The CDR3 runs 13 residues. Trimming took 6 bases from V and 3 from J, leaving 11 bases between them. CDR1 and CDR2 from the germline V gene are KGHSH and LQKENI. The CDR3 DNA reads TGTGCCAGCTCGCGACAGGAGGACACTGAAGCTTTCTTT. Amino acids: CASSRQEDTEAFF. The full variable domain, in which reference TRBV18 and TRBJ1-1 provide the parts outside the CDR3, is NAGVMQNPRHLVRRRGQEARLRCSPMKGHSHVYWYRQLPEEGLKFMVYLQKENIIDESGMPKERFSAEFPKEGPSILRIQQVVRGDSAAYFCASSRQEDTEAFFGQGTRLTVV.

The rearrangement links TRBV5-3 to TRBJ2-1; 7 bases are a match to TRBD1. TRBV5-3 is an ORF; its function is uncertain. The CDR3 runs to 14 residues. The V gene end was trimmed by 2 bases and the J gene end by 4 bases; junction bases not matched to a gene: 3. The CDR3 region has the DNA TGTGCCAGAAGCTTTAGGGACAGTTACAATGAGCAGTTCTTC. Translating gives CARSFRDSYNEQFF.

The rearrangement joins TRBV7-9 to TRBJ2-3; 8 bases are a match to TRBD2. The germline CDR1 and CDR2 sequences are SEHNR and FQNEAQ (reference sequence). The trim removed 2 bases at V and 6 bases at J, leaving 19 bases unmatched. This CDR3 contains 19 residues. The CDR3 protein is CASSLWLAGVPTDEDTQYF. The CDR3 DNA is TGTGCCAGCAGCTTATGGCTAGCGGGCGTCCCCACAGATGAGGATACGCAGTATTTT.

The chain couples TRBV2 to TRBJ2-7, with D perhaps TRBD1 (6 bases). Per the germline V gene, CDR1 is SNHLY and CDR2 is FYNNEI. The ends were cut back, 3 bases at V and 5 bases at J, with 14 bases in the middle. The CDR3 sequence is 14 residues long. In DNA form, the CDR3 reads TGTGCCAGCAGTGAGGGGCAGGGGATGCACGAGCAGTACTTC. Encoded protein: CASSEGQGMHEQYF.

V usage is TRBV30 and J usage is TRBJ2-5; 7 positions match TRBD1. Germline V gives CDR1 GTSNPN, CDR2 SVGIG (reference sequence). The CDR3 is made up of 17 amino acids. Trimming took 0 bases from V and 5 from J; bases not matched to a gene: 15. The CDR3, as DNA: TGTGCCTGGAGTGTAATAGGGCACAGGGGCGGGTATGAGACCCAGTACTTC. Translating it yields CAWSVIGHRGGYETQYF.

The chain uses TRBV7-3 and TRBJ2-3; 11 nucleotides match TRBD2. CDR1 is SGHTA, CDR2 FQGTGA, per germline. V shed 5 bases and J 3 bases; nucleotides not matched to a gene: 4. The CDR3 is 15 residues long. Here the CDR3 DNA reads TGTGCCAGCAGCGATAGCGGGAGGGCTACAGATACGCAGTATTTT. Translation: CASSDSGRATDTQYF.

The V and J genes are TRBV28 and TRBJ2-3, with 8 nucleotides matching TRBD2. Germline trimming cut 5 bases from V and 3 bases from J; bases unmatched to any gene: 4. The CDR3 has 14 amino acids. Germline V lookup: CDR1 MDHEN, CDR2 SYDVKM. The CDR3 region is CASSRGLATDTQYF. As DNA, the CDR3 is TGTGCCAGCAGTCGAGGACTAGCTACAGATACGCAGTATTTT.

This clone was counted a single time. The chain carries TRBV5-1 and TRBJ2-1; tentatively, D is TRBD1 (5 bases). Germline V gene lookup returns CDR1 SGHRS and CDR2 YFSETQ. V lost 5 bases to trimming and J lost 0 bases, with 15 bases between them. The CDR3 spans 16 residues. CDR3: CASSARQTSSYNEQFF. The CDR3, as DNA: TGCGCCAGCAGTGCTAGACAGACAAGCTCCTACAATGAGCAGTTCTTC.

The chain uses TRBV5-4 and TRBJ1-2; D may be TRBD1 (6 bases). Germline V gene data show CDR1 as SGHNT and CDR2 as YYREEE (reference sequence). V dropped 4 bases and J dropped 1 base, with 11 bases sitting between them. The CDR3 spans 14 residues. The CDR3 region has the DNA TGTGCCAGCAGCCGCCCACAGGGTAACTATGGCTACACCTTC. Translation gives CASSRPQGNYGYTF. Using reference TRBV5-4 and TRBJ1-2 for the parts outside the CDR3, the full variable domain is ETGVTQSPTHLIKTRGQQVTLRCSSQSGHNTVSWYQQALGQGPQFIFQYYREEENGRGNFPPRFSGLQFPNYSSELNVNALELDDSALYLCASSRPQGNYGYTFGSGTRLTVV.

The chain has TRBV2 and TRBJ1-1, with D possibly matching TRBD1 (6 bases). Trimming left V 4 bases short and J 7 bases short, with 10 bases between. The germline V gene encodes CDR1 SNHLY and CDR2 FYNNEI. This CDR3 has 12 amino acids. In DNA form, the CDR3 reads TGTGCCAGCAGTGCCCGACAGGATGAAGCTTTCTTT. It encodes CASSARQDEAFF.

The J gene is TRBJ2-7, the V gene TRBV27; 15 bases are shared with TRBD2. Germline CDR1 reads MNHEY; CDR2 reads SMNVEV (reference sequence). There are 17 residues in the CDR3. Trimming at V came to 3 bases and at J to 5 bases, leaving 8 bases not matched to a gene. Written as DNA, the CDR3 is TGTGCCAGCAGTTTCCGGACTAGCGGGAGGGCCATCAACGAGCAGTACTTC. This codes for CASSFRTSGRAINEQYF.

As concerns this clone: The junction and the germline gene differ at one end; a read error may be behind it. The V and J genes are TRBV2 and TRBJ2-5, with D perhaps TRBD1 (6 bases). Germline V lookup: CDR1 SNHLY, CDR2 FYNNEI. The CDR3 is made up of 12 amino acids. The CDR3, as DNA: TGTGCCAGCAGTGAACCAGGGAGCCCAGGGGACTTC. Its translation is CASSEPGSPGDF.

The chain links TRBV19 to TRBJ1-1, with 7 bases fitting TRBD1. CDR3 length equals 16 residues. Germline V gene lookup returns CDR1 LNHDA and CDR2 SQIVND (reference sequence). V dropped 1 base and J dropped 7; count of bases not matched to a gene: 12. Here the CDR3 reads CASSIGSRRGYDEAFF. The CDR3 nucleotides read TGTGCCAGTAGTATAGGATCGCGCAGGGGGTACGATGAAGCTTTCTTT.

The chain joins TRBV5-1 to TRBJ2-1; 7 bases agree with TRBD1. CDR3 length equals 14 residues. The trim removed 0 bases at V and 6 bases at J, leaving 3 bases unmatched. Germline V gene lookup returns CDR1 SGHRS and CDR2 YFSETQ. CDR3 in DNA: TGCGCCAGCAGCTTGGTGACAGGGCTCAATGAGCAGTTCTTC. Its protein is CASSLVTGLNEQFF.

This chain joins TRBV28 and TRBJ2-7; D is ambiguous. The V end was cut by 3 bases, the J end by 6 bases, with 9 bases between. The germline gives CDR1 MDHEN, CDR2 SYDVKM. The CDR3 loop spans 12 amino acids. The CDR3 reads CASSLASREQYF. The DNA for the CDR3 is TGTGCCAGCAGTTTGGCTAGTCGCGAGCAGTACTTC. Based on the CDR3 plus reference TRBV28 and TRBJ2-7, the full variable domain is DVKVTQSSRYLVKRTGEKVFLECVQDMDHENMFWYRQDPGLGLRLIYFSYDVKMKEKGDIPEGYSVSREKKERFSLILESASTNQTSMYLCASSLASREQYFGPGTRLTVT.

This chain uses TRBV2 with TRBJ1-1; maybe TRBD1 (6 bases). CDR1 is SNHLY, CDR2 FYNNEI, per germline. CDR3 length: 14 residues. V lost 1 base to trimming and J lost 3 bases, with 9 bases between them. CDR3 in DNA: TGTGCCAGCAGTGAAGAGGGGGGGTACACTGAAGCTTTCTTT. Its translation is CASSEEGGYTEAFF. The full variable domain, in which reference TRBV2 and TRBJ1-1 provide the parts outside the CDR3, is EPEVTQTPSHQVTQMGQEVILRCVPISNHLYFYWYRQILGQKVEFLVSFYNNEISEKSEIFDDQFSVERPDGSNFTLKIRSTKLEDSAMYFCASSEEGGYTEAFFGQGTRLTVV.

The V call is TRBV10-2, the J call TRBJ1-4, with a tentative D call TRBD1 (5 bases). This CDR3 spans 15 amino acids. Trimming removed 2 bases at V and 6 bases at J, with 13 bases between. Germline V gene lookup returns CDR1 WSHSY and CDR2 SAAADI. CDR3 sequence (DNA): TGCGCCAGCAGTGAGCGGGCAGGGCGATATGAAAAACTGTTTTTT. Translation gives CASSERAGRYEKLFF.

The rearrangement joins TRBV27 to TRBJ2-7; 9 bases line up with TRBD2. Trimming removed 3 bases from V and 6 bases from J; junction bases left unmatched: 3. The CDR3 sequence is 13 residues long. Germline loops: CDR1 MNHEY, CDR2 SMNVEV (reference sequence). In DNA form, the CDR3 reads TGTGCCAGCAGTTTTGGGACTAGCTTCGAGCAGTACTTC. Translated: CASSFGTSFEQYF.

V gene TRBV28 combines with J gene TRBJ1-1, with D uncertain. The CDR3 runs 13 residues. V was trimmed by 6 bases and J by 1 base, leaving 9 bases between them. Germline V gene sequence: CDR1 MDHEN, CDR2 SYDVKM. CDR3 DNA: TGTGCCAGCAGATATTCGAGGAACACTGAAGCTTTCTTT. Protein product: CASRYSRNTEAFF.

The chain carries TRBV7-2 and TRBJ1-2; maybe TRBD1 (5 bases). The V gene's germline CDR1 is SGHTA and CDR2 FQGNSA. V was pared by 5 bases and J by 2 bases, with 15 bases between. This CDR3 comprises 15 residues. CDR3 DNA: TGTGCCAGCAGCCCTCAGGGCTCTGACAACTATGGCTACACCTTC. Translating gives CASSPQGSDNYGYTF.

The rearrangement joins TRBV4-2 to TRBJ2-2, with TRBD2 matching over 8 bases. The trim removed 0 bases at V and 4 bases at J, leaving 1 base unmatched. The germline CDR1 and CDR2 sequences are LGHNA and YNFKEQ. The CDR3 consists of 15 residues. CDR3 coding DNA: TGTGCCAGCAGCCAAGAGCGGGGGGCCACCGGGGAGCTGTTTTTT. The encoded protein is CASSQERGATGELFF.

The chain is built from TRBV5-1 and TRBJ2-1; 8 bases agree with TRBD1. V gave up 4 bases and J gave up 2 bases; unmatched junction bases: 8. Germline V gene sequence: CDR1 SGHRS, CDR2 YFSETQ. The CDR3 contains 16 residues. The CDR3 region is CASSPFGTGAYNEQFF. CDR3 DNA: TGCGCCAGCAGCCCCTTTGGGACAGGAGCCTACAATGAGCAGTTCTTC.

The chain recombines TRBV18 with TRBJ1-3; D possibly corresponds to TRBD1 (5 bases). V lost 5 bases to trimming and J lost 2 bases, with 10 bases between them. The germline CDR1 and CDR2 sequences are KGHSH and LQKENI. CDR3 length: 14 residues. CDR3 nucleotide sequence: TGTGCCAGCTCATATCAGGGTGCTGGAAACACCATATATTTT. Its protein product is CASSYQGAGNTIYF.

The chain has TRBV7-2 and TRBJ2-7, with TRBD1 identical over 9 bases. Trimming cost V 4 bases and J 1 base; bases outside gene matches: 5. The CDR3 has 15 residues. Germline CDR1 SGHTA, CDR2 FQGNSA. In DNA form, the CDR3 reads TGTGCCAGCAGCTCACCGGGACAGGGTTCCTACGAGCAGTACTTC. As protein: CASSSPGQGSYEQYF.

This chain joins TRBV28 and TRBJ2-5, with TRBD2 identical over 10 bases. V lost 6 bases and J lost 1; bases outside the gene matches: 8. Germline CDR1 MDHEN, CDR2 SYDVKM. CDR3 length: 16 amino acids. CDR3 in DNA: TGTGCCAGCAGGGGAAAGCGGGAGGGCCTCCAAGAGACCCAGTACTTC. The encoded protein is CASRGKREGLQETQYF. Supplemented by reference TRBV28 and TRBJ2-5, the full variable domain reads DVKVTQSSRYLVKRTGEKVFLECVQDMDHENMFWYRQDPGLGLRLIYFSYDVKMKEKGDIPEGYSVSREKKERFSLILESASTNQTSMYLCASRGKREGLQETQYFGPGTRLLVL.

The chain carries TRBV2 and TRBJ2-7, with 9 bases that match TRBD1. Trimming at V came to 4 bases and at J to 4 bases, leaving 17 bases not matched to a gene. Germline loops: CDR1 SNHLY, CDR2 FYNNEI. This CDR3 is built from 18 residues. This chain's CDR3 is CASSGGQGFLSGTYEQYF. The CDR3 region has the DNA TGTGCCAGCAGTGGCGGACAGGGGTTTTTGAGCGGCACTTACGAGCAGTACTTC.